The source of this TCR beta chain is a study of T cell clusters in autoimmune cytopenias. Study-wide results and caveats: TRB repertoire shifts in secondary cytopenia and chronic lymphocytic leukemia mostly reflected lymphoma, not autoimmunity.

Points on this clonotype: What it binds is unknown.

TRB rearrangements were amplified by touch-down multiplex PCR with mixed TRB-A/B primers. From the multiplex PCR reads, TCRdb lists one entry per CDR3 protein and no DNA. The sample shows about 4,000 distinct CDR3 sequences, and over 13% sits with its ten largest clones. About 37,500 genome equivalents of blood DNA were amplified for TRB. Material: peripheral blood. This receptor was obtained from a human donor with an autoimmune cytopenia or autoimmune hepatitis (not recorded which).

CDR3 amino acids: CASTKSGGGQFF. The J gene is TRBJ2-1, the V gene TRBV11-2; TCRdb selects TRBD1, and the lack of DNA leaves this call unchecked. This CDR3 comprises 12 residues. Germline assignment: CDR1 SGHAT and CDR2 FQNNGV. Combining the CDR3 with reference TRBV11-2 and TRBJ2-1 gives the whole variable domain EAGVAQSPRYKIIEKRQSVAFWCNPISGHATLYWYQQILGQGPKLLIQFQNNGVVDDSQLPKDRFSAERLKGVDSTLKIQPAKLEDSAVYLCASTKSGGGQFFGPGTRLTVL.